Many counts were recorded for the clone carrying this T cell receptor beta chain. CDR3 size: 17 residues. V was pared by 2 bases and J by 10 bases, with 17 bases of the junction left unmatched. This specimen comes from a study of T cells after yellow fever vaccination. The study's findings and limits: FACS-sorted repertoires could contain abundant clonotypes contaminating from the bulk population. Booster sampling recovered most clones from primary vaccination (96% CD4, around 88% CD8).

TCRdb reprocessed the 5' RACE reads with MiXCR, giving one entry per CDR3 protein. The sample records 40,000 to 50,000 distinct CDR3 sequences, about 7% being singletons. Sample: CD8+ T cells not binding an NS4B(214-222) dextramer, sorted from PBMCs, taken 45 days after the yellow fever booster vaccination. This TCR derives from a man aged 25-45 years who received the YFV17D yellow fever vaccine. V gene TRBV12-3 or TRBV12-4 combines with J gene TRBJ2-1; 7 bases fit TRBD2. Here the CDR3 reads CASSLSSSGLQEREQFF. CDR3 nucleotides: TGTGCCAGCAGTTTATCTTCTAGCGGCCTCCAGGAAAGAGAGCAGTTCTTC.